This T cell receptor beta chain came from a study of human T cells and chemical hapten exposure. About the research overall: The patients, most of them female, presented with alopecia areata, totalis or universalis.

The library tagged each cDNA molecule with unique molecular identifiers. Authors' processing steps: Sample TCR counts, which ranged from about 20,000 to 750,000, had a median of roughly 99,000. TCRdb reprocessed the RACE reads with MiXCR, giving one entry per CDR3 protein. TCRdb assigned the V and J calls; the authors' analysis was not used. The sample comprises some 44,000 distinct CDR3 sequences, 8% to 9.5% of which are singletons, and about 15% rests with the top ten. The time point: patch test 2, 6 weeks after DPC sensitization. Treatment indicated: therapeutic diphenylcyclopropenone sensitization with weekly scalp DPC. The CDR3 totals 12 residues. Germline V gives CDR1 DFQATT, CDR2 SNEGSKA (reference sequence). V lost 5 bases, J lost 5 bases, and 12 bases lay in between.

The source of this sequence is a woman in her forties with alopecia areata. Some clones in this sample may be carry-over from other donors' samples. This rearrangement joins TRBV20-1 to TRBJ1-2; D is undetermined. The sequences come from whole blood, collected in connection with sensitization to the hapten diphenylcyclopropenone (DPC). In DNA, the CDR3 is TGCAGTGCTCCTCTCACACAGTATGGCTACACCTTC. Its protein is CSAPLTQYGYTF.